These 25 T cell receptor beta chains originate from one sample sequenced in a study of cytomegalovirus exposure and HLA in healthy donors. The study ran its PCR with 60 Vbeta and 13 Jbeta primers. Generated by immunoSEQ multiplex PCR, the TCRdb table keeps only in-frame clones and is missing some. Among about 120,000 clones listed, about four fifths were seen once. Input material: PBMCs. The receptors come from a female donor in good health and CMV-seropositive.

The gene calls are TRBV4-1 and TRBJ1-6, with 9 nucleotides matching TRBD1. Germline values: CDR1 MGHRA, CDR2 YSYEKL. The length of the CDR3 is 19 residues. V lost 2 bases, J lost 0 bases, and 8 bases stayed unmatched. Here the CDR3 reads CASSQTPGQGSSYNSPLHF. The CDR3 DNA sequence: TGCGCCAGCAGCCAAACCCCCGGACAGGGGAGCTCCTATAATTCACCCCTCCACTTT.

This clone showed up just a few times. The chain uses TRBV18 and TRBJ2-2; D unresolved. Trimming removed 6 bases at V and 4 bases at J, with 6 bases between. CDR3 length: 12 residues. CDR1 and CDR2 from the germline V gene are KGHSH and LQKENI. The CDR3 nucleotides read TGTGCCAGCTCCTCGGGCACCGGGGAGCTGTTTTTT. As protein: CASSSGTGELFF.

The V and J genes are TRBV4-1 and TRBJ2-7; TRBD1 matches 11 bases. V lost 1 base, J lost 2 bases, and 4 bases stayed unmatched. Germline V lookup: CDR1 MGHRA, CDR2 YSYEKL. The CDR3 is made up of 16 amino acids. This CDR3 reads CASSQVPGQGAYEQYF. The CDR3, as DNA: TGCGCCAGCAGCCAAGTCCCGGGACAGGGGGCCTACGAGCAGTACTTC.

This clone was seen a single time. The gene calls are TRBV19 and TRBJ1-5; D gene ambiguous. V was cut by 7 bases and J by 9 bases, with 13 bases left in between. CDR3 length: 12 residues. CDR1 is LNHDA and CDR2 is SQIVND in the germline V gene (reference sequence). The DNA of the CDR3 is TGTGCCAGTACCACCCCAGGTACGCCCCAGCATTTT. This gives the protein CASTTPGTPQHF.

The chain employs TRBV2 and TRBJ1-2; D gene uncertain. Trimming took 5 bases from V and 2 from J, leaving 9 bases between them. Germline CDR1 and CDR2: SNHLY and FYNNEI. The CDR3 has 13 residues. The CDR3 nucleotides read TGTGCCAGCAGTTCCCGGGTCAACTATGGCTACACCTTC. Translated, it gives CASSSRVNYGYTF.

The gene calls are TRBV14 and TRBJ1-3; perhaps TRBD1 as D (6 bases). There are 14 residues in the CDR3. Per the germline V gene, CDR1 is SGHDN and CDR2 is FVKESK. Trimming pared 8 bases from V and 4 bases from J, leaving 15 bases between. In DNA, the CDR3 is TGTGCCAGCTCACAGGGTTTGTCCGGAAACACCATATATTTT. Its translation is CASSQGLSGNTIYF.

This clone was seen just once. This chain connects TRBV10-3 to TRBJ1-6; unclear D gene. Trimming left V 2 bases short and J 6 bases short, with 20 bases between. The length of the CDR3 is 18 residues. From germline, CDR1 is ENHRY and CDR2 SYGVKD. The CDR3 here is CAISERGGRRSSNSPLHF. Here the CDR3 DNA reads TGTGCCATCAGTGAGCGGGGAGGTAGGCGTTCATCTAATTCACCCCTCCACTTT.

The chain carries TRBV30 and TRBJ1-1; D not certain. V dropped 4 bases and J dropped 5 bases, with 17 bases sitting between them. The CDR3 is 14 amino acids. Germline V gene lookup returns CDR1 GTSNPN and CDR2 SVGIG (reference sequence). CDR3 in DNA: TGTGCCTGGAACCGAGCCGCAAGAGGGACTGAAGCTTTCTTT. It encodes CAWNRAARGTEAFF.

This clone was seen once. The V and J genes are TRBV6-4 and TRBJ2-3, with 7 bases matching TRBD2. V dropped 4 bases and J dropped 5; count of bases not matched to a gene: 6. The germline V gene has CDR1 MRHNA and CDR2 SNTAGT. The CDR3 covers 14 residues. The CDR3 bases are TGTGCCAGCAGTGCCCTGGGGGGGGGAGATACGCAGTATTTT. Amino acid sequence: CASSALGGGDTQYF.

The CDR3 DNA follows: TGTGCCAGCAGCCCGGGGGCAACAGGGGCCCTCTATGGCTACACCTTC. It is translated as CASSPGATGALYGYTF. The rearrangement uses TRBV4-2 and TRBJ1-2, with 7 nucleotides matching TRBD1. Unmatched junction bases numbered 12, after V lost 4 bases and J lost 4 bases. Germline V gene sequence: CDR1 LGHNA, CDR2 YNFKEQ. The CDR3 loop spans 16 amino acids.

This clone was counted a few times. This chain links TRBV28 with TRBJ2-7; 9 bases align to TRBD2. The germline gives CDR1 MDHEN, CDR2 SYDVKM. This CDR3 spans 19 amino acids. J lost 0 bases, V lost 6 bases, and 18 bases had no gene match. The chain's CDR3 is CASSPSPGAGGKSSYEQYF. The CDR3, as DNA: TGTGCCAGCAGCCCCTCGCCGGGGGCGGGGGGGAAAAGCTCCTACGAGCAGTACTTC.

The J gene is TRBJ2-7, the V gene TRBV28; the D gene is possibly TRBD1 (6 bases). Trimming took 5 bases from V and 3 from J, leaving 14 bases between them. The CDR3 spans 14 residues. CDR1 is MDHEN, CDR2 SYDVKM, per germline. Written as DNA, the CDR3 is TGTGCCAGCAGTCCGGGACACCTACTCTACGAGCAGTACTTC. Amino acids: CASSPGHLLYEQYF.

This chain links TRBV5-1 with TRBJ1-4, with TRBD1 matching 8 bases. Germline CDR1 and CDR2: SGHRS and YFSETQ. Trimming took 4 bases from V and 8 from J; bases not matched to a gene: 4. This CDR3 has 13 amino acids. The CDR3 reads CASSLGTGEKLFF. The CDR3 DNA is TGCGCCAGCAGCCTCGGGACAGGAGAAAAACTGTTTTTT.

CDR3 DNA: TGTGCCAGTAGTTCCCCTCACCGTGGGGGGAAAGTCCAGCCCCAGCATTTT. This codes for CASSSPHRGGKVQPQHF. The chain combines TRBV19 with TRBJ1-5; the D gene is possibly TRBD1 (5 bases). Trimming removed 5 bases at V and 7 bases at J, with 24 bases between. Germline assignment: CDR1 LNHDA and CDR2 SQIVND (reference sequence). The CDR3 extends over 17 amino acids.

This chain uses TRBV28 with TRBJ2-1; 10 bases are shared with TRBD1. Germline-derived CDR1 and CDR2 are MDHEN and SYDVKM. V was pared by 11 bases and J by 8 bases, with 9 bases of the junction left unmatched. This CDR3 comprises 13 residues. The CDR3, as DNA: TGTGCCGTGACCGGGACAGGGGAAGATGAGCAGTTCTTC. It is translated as CAVTGTGEDEQFF.

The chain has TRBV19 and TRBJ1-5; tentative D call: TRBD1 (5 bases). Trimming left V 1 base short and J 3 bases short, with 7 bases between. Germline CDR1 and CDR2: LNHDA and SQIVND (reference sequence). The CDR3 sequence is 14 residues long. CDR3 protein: CASSIVRVNQPQHF. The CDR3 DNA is TGTGCCAGTAGTATAGTCAGGGTCAATCAGCCCCAGCATTTT.

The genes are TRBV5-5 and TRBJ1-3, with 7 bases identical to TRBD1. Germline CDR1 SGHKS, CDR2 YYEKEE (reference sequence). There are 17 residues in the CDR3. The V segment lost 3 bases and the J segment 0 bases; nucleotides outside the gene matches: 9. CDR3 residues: CASSSRGGGHSGNTIYF. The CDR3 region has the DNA TGTGCCAGCAGCTCCCGTGGAGGGGGCCACTCTGGAAACACCATATATTTT.

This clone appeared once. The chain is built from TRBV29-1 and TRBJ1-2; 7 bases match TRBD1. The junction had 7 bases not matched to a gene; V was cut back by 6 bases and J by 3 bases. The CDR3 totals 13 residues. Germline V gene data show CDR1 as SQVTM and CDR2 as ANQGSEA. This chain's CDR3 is CSVHTGVDYGYTF. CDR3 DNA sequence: TGCAGCGTGCATACAGGGGTTGACTATGGCTACACCTTC.

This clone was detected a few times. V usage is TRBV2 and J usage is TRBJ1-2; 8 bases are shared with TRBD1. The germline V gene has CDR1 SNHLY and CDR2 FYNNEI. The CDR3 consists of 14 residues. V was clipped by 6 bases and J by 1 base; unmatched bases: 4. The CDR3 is CASRGQEFNYGYTF. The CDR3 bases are TGTGCCAGCAGGGGACAGGAGTTTAACTATGGCTACACCTTC.

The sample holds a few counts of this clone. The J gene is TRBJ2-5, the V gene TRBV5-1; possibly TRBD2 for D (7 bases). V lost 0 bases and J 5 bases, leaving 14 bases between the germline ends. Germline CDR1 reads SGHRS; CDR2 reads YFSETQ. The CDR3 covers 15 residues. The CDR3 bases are TGCGCCAGCAGCTTGGAAGGGGGGGGCAGCGAGACCCAGTACTTC. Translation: CASSLEGGGSETQYF.

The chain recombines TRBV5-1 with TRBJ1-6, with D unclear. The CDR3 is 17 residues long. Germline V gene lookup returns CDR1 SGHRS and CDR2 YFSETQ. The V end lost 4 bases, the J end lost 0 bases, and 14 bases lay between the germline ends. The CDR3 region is CASSPRGQDSYNSPLHF. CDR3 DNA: TGCGCCAGCAGCCCCCGCGGGCAGGACTCCTATAATTCACCCCTCCACTTT.

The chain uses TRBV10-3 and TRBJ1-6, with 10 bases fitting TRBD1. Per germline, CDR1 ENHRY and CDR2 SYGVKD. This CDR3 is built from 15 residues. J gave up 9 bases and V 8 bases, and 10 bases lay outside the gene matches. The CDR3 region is CAIRRHGQGGSPLHF. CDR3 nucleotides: TGTGCCATCCGAAGGCACGGACAGGGGGGTTCACCCCTCCACTTT.

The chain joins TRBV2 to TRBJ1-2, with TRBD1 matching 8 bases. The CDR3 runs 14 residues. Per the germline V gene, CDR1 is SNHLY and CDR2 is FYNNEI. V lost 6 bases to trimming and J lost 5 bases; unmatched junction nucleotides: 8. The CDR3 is CASSLDRGVYGYTF. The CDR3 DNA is TGTGCCAGCAGCCTAGACAGGGGAGTTTATGGCTACACCTTC.

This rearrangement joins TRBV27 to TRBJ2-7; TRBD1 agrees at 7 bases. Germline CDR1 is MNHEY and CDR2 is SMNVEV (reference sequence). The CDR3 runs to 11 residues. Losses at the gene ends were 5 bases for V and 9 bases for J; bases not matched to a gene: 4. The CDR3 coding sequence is TGTGCCAGCAGTCGGGGACAGAGGCAGTACTTC. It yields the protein CASSRGQRQYF.

The CDR3 loop is CASSIGTVAAGYGYTF. The CDR3, as DNA: TGTGCCAGTAGTATCGGAACAGTGGCAGCTGGCTATGGCTACACCTTC. The chain carries TRBV19 and TRBJ1-2; D is undetermined. The CDR3 has 16 residues. CDR1 LNHDA and CDR2 SQIVND come from the germline V gene (reference sequence). V lost 3 bases, J lost 4 bases, and 18 bases lay in between.